The sequence of this TCR beta chain was determined in a study of cytomegalovirus exposure and HLA in healthy donors. PCR used 60 Vbeta primers and 13 Jbeta primers. Using immunoSEQ multiplex PCR, the repertoire was profiled, and TCRdb retains in-frame clones only, with some absent. Of a few hundred thousand clones listed, 81% are singletons. Germline-derived CDR1 and CDR2 are SGHVS and FNYEAQ. V was cut by 5 bases and J by 5 bases, with 18 bases left in between. The CDR3 has 15 amino acids. The sequenced material came from PBMCs. The receptor comes from a woman aged 55-69 years in good health and CMV-seropositive. The chain joins TRBV7-6 to TRBJ1-1; tentatively, D is TRBD1 (6 bases). This CDR3 reads CASSPGRGAWTEAFF. The CDR3 DNA follows: TGTGCCAGCAGCCCAGGGCGGGGGGCATGGACTGAAGCTTTCTTT.